These 26 T cell receptor beta chains originate from one sample sequenced in a study of T cell responses to AZD1222 COVID-19 vaccine. Assay: immunoSEQ multiplex PCR; the TCRdb copy retains only in-frame clones and omits some. Here the sample spans over 85,000 clones, more than 85% being singletons. This material consisted of peripheral blood, taken on day 0 of AZD1222 vaccination. These receptors were obtained from an adult in good health.

This clone was seen a few times. The chain links TRBV4-2 to TRBJ2-7; 8 nucleotides match TRBD2. Germline values: CDR1 LGHNA, CDR2 YNFKEQ. V lost 2 bases, J lost 2 bases, and 8 bases stayed unmatched. This CDR3 region has 16 residues. CDR3 coding DNA: TGTGCCAGCAGCCAAACGGCGACTAGCGCTACCTACGAGCAGTACTTC. This gives the protein CASSQTATSATYEQYF.

The chain recombines TRBV11-2 with TRBJ1-1, with 11 bases fitting TRBD1. CDR1 and CDR2 from the germline V gene are SGHAT and FQNNGV. The CDR3 spans 15 residues. Trimming at V came to 5 bases and at J to 0 bases, leaving 2 bases not matched to a gene. This CDR3 is CASSRTGGMNTEAFF. CDR3 sequence (DNA): TGTGCCAGCAGCCGGACAGGGGGCATGAACACTGAAGCTTTCTTT.

The J gene is TRBJ2-2, the V gene TRBV28; a possible D gene is TRBD1 (6 bases). CDR3 length equals 16 residues. V was shortened by 6 bases and J by 0 bases, with 14 bases between the two germline ends. Germline V lookup: CDR1 MDHEN, CDR2 SYDVKM. As DNA, the CDR3 is TGTGCCAGCAGACTCGCCGGGACATCGAACACCGGGGAGCTGTTTTTT. This gives the protein CASRLAGTSNTGELFF.

This rearrangement joins TRBV7-3 to TRBJ1-3, with 10 bases aligning to TRBD1. The ends lost 4 bases at V and 3 bases at J; junction bases unmatched: 3. The V gene's germline CDR1 is SGHTA and CDR2 FQGTGA. CDR3 length: 15 amino acids. CDR3: CASSSDRGNGNTIYF. CDR3 bases: TGTGCCAGCAGCTCGGACAGGGGGAATGGAAACACCATATATTTT.

The chain links TRBV6-5 to TRBJ2-2; tentatively, D is TRBD2 (6 bases). CDR1 is MNHEY and CDR2 is SVGAGI in the germline V gene. This CDR3 has 13 residues. Trimming stripped 8 bases from V and 7 bases from J, with 14 bases between. The CDR3 DNA reads as TGTGCCAGCCAACTAGAAGCGGGCGGGGAGCTGTTTTTT. Translated: CASQLEAGGELFF.

This chain uses TRBV6-1 with TRBJ1-6, with 7 bases lining up with TRBD1. CDR3 size: 14 residues. J was trimmed by 10 bases and V by 2 bases; bases with no gene match: 5. Germline V gene data show CDR1 as MNHNS and CDR2 as SASEGT. The CDR3 nucleotides read TGTGCCAGCAGTGAATACAGGGGAGGCTCACCCCTCCACTTT. It is translated as CASSEYRGGSPLHF.

The chain combines TRBV28 with TRBJ2-2; D possibly matches TRBD1 or TRBD2 (5 bases each). Germline CDR1 is MDHEN and CDR2 is SYDVKM. The CDR3 consists of 14 residues. Trimming removed 6 bases from V and 2 bases from J, with 10 bases in between. The CDR3 protein is CASSGTVNTGELFF. CDR3 bases: TGTGCCAGCAGCGGGACCGTAAACACCGGGGAGCTGTTTTTT.

The chain carries TRBV9 and TRBJ1-1; 7 nucleotides line up with TRBD1. J lost 0 bases, V lost 3 bases, and 2 bases had no gene match. The V gene's germline CDR1 is SGDLS and CDR2 YYNGEE. The CDR3 spans 14 residues. This CDR3 reads CASSARGVNTEAFF. The CDR3 DNA is TGTGCCAGCAGCGCCAGGGGGGTGAACACTGAAGCTTTCTTT.

As DNA, the CDR3 is TGTGCCAGCAGCGGAGGACTAGCGGGAGTTACCGGGGAGCTGTTTTTT. Its protein is CASSGGLAGVTGELFF. The genes are TRBV11-3 and TRBJ2-2, with 13 bases identical to TRBD2. This CDR3 has 16 residues. Germline trimming cut 5 bases from V and 5 bases from J; bases unmatched to any gene: 5. CDR1 is SGHNT, CDR2 YENEEA, per germline.

This chain links TRBV7-2 with TRBJ1-5, with D maybe TRBD1 (6 bases). The germline V gene encodes CDR1 SGHTA and CDR2 FQGNSA. The V end lost 1 base, the J end lost 0 bases, and 13 bases lay between the germline ends. The CDR3 runs 17 residues. The CDR3 protein is CASSLEGGPYSNQPQHF. In nucleotides, the CDR3 is TGTGCCAGCAGCTTAGAGGGGGGCCCCTATAGCAATCAGCCCCAGCATTTT. Full variable domain (missing parts from reference TRBV7-2 and TRBJ1-5): GAGVSQSPSNKVTEKGKDVELRCDPISGHTALYWYRQSLGQGLEFLIYFQGNSAPDKSGLPSDRFSAERTGGSVSTLTIQRTQQEDSAVYLCASSLEGGPYSNQPQHFGDGTRLSIL.

This CDR3 reads CASSYYGTGVAGEQFF. CDR3 nucleotide sequence: TGTGCCAGCAGTTACTACGGGACAGGGGTTGCGGGTGAGCAGTTCTTC. The J gene is TRBJ2-1, the V gene TRBV6-5; 10 bases fit TRBD1. The CDR3 loop spans 16 amino acids. The germline gives CDR1 MNHEY, CDR2 SVGAGI. Trimming removed 1 base from V and 9 bases from J; junction bases left unmatched: 9.

This chain links TRBV9 with TRBJ2-1; D might be TRBD2 (6 bases). Germline lookup yields CDR1 SGDLS and CDR2 YYNGEE. This CDR3 region has 14 residues. Trimming pared 0 bases from V and 5 bases from J, leaving 9 bases between. Written as DNA, the CDR3 is TGTGCCAGCAGCGTAGCGGGGGTGAACAATGAGCAGTTCTTC. As protein: CASSVAGVNNEQFF.

The chain uses TRBV20-1 and TRBJ2-7; D may be TRBD1 or TRBD2 (5 bases each). Trimming left V 3 bases short and J 2 bases short, with 8 bases between. There are 12 residues in the CDR3. Germline V gene data show CDR1 as DFQATT and CDR2 as SNEGSKA (reference sequence). The CDR3 DNA is TGCAGTGCTAGTGGGACGGCCTACGAGCAGTACTTC. It encodes CSASGTAYEQYF.

V and J are TRBV19 and TRBJ1-5; no definite D call. Germline loops: CDR1 LNHDA, CDR2 SQIVND (reference sequence). V dropped 5 bases and J dropped 7 bases, with 12 bases sitting between them. CDR3 length: 13 residues. CDR3 in DNA: TGTGCCAGTAGTGTGCAGACTAGCCAGCCCCAGCATTTT. Encoded protein: CASSVQTSQPQHF.

The CDR3 sequence is CAWRRGRARNEQFF. The DNA for the CDR3 is TGTGCCTGGAGACGTGGGAGGGCCAGAAATGAGCAGTTCTTC. This rearrangement joins TRBV30 to TRBJ2-1; 7 bases agree with TRBD2. The V gene's germline CDR1 is GTSNPN and CDR2 SVGIG (reference sequence). V lost 3 bases and J lost 7; bases outside the gene matches: 9. This CDR3 is 14 amino acids long.

The chain has TRBV3-1 (or the pseudogene TRBV3-2) and TRBJ2-7; D ambiguous. Germline CDR1 reads LGHDT; CDR2 reads YNNKEL (reference sequence). The ends were cut back, 8 bases at V and 4 bases at J, with 12 bases in the middle. CDR3 length: 12 residues. CDR3 DNA: TGTGCCAGCGGGCCCTCCCGTTACGAGCAGTACTTC. It translates to CASGPSRYEQYF.

The J gene is TRBJ1-2, the V gene TRBV9; 8 positions agree with TRBD1. Trimming took 4 bases from V and 14 from J; bases not matched to a gene: 7. CDR3 length: 11 residues. Germline CDR1 is SGDLS and CDR2 is YYNGEE. CDR3 bases: TGTGCCAGCAGCACGGGCAGGGACAGGACCTTC. Translated, it gives CASSTGRDRTF.

This rearrangement joins TRBV28 to TRBJ1-4; D might be TRBD1 (6 bases). With 4 bases removed from V and 4 bases from J, the gap between germline ends came to 13 bases. Germline CDR1 reads MDHEN; CDR2 reads SYDVKM. This CDR3 contains 15 residues. CDR3 sequence: CASSSAGASNEKLFF. The DNA of the CDR3 is TGTGCCAGCAGTTCAGCAGGGGCGAGTAATGAAAAACTGTTTTTT.

This chain joins TRBV11-2 and TRBJ2-1, with D maybe TRBD1 (5 bases). The V and J ends lost 8 bases and 2 bases respectively, with 10 bases between them. Germline-derived CDR1 and CDR2 are SGHAT and FQNNGV. The CDR3 loop spans 13 amino acids. The CDR3 DNA reads as TGTGCCAGCTATCAGGGCCCCTACAATGAGCAGTTCTTC. Translation: CASYQGPYNEQFF.

The chain is built from TRBV6-5 and TRBJ2-7, with 7 nucleotides matching TRBD1. The CDR3 runs 13 residues. Germline trimming cut 5 bases from V and 4 bases from J; bases unmatched to any gene: 5. Germline assignment: CDR1 MNHEY and CDR2 SVGAGI. Written as DNA, the CDR3 is TGTGCCAGCAGTCGTGACAGGGAATACGAGCAGTACTTC. Translation: CASSRDREYEQYF.

This sequence joins TRBV7-2 and TRBJ2-5, with D unclear. Trimming removed 5 bases from V and 9 bases from J, with 13 bases in between. This CDR3 spans 12 amino acids. Germline V gene data show CDR1 as SGHTA and CDR2 as FQGNSA. The CDR3 sequence: CASSPASSPQYF. CDR3 DNA sequence: TGTGCCAGCAGCCCAGCCTCCTCCCCCCAGTACTTC. The whole variable domain, filled in from reference TRBV7-2 and TRBJ2-5, reads GAGVSQSPSNKVTEKGKDVELRCDPISGHTALYWYRQSLGQGLEFLIYFQGNSAPDKSGLPSDRFSAERTGGSVSTLTIQRTQQEDSAVYLCASSPASSPQYFGPGTRLLVL.

This clone was recorded only once. The chain joins TRBV6-1 to TRBJ2-7, with TRBD1 matching 11 bases. The junction had 1 base not matched to a gene; V was cut back by 0 bases and J by 3 bases. The CDR3 runs to 15 residues. Germline lookup yields CDR1 MNHNS and CDR2 SASEGT. CDR3 region: CASSEAGTGGYEQYF. The CDR3 coding sequence is TGTGCCAGCAGTGAAGCAGGGACAGGGGGCTACGAGCAGTACTTC.

CDR3 protein: CASSLVEGLTETQYF. CDR3 sequence (DNA): TGTGCCAGCAGCTTAGTTGAGGGTCTAACGGAGACCCAGTACTTC. The gene calls are TRBV7-2 and TRBJ2-5; D might be TRBD2 (5 bases). The germline CDR1 and CDR2 sequences are SGHTA and FQGNSA. V lost 1 base and J lost 5, with 14 bases in between. The CDR3 is 15 residues long.

The chain carries TRBV4-2 and TRBJ2-7, with D possibly being TRBD1 or TRBD2 (5 bases each). CDR3 length equals 14 residues. Germline-derived CDR1 and CDR2 are LGHNA and YNFKEQ. V was pared by 3 bases and J by 2 bases, with 11 bases between. The CDR3 nucleotides read TGTGCCAGCAGCCAGGGACCTAAAACCTACGAGCAGTACTTC. It is translated as CASSQGPKTYEQYF.

The rearrangement links TRBV4-3 to TRBJ2-3; D might be TRBD2 (6 bases). This CDR3 has 15 amino acids. V lost 0 bases to trimming and J lost 6 bases, with 13 bases between them. Germline-derived CDR1 and CDR2 are LGHNA and YSLEER. This CDR3 reads CASSQERLAWDTQYF. For the CDR3, the DNA is TGCGCCAGCAGCCAAGAGCGGCTAGCGTGGGATACGCAGTATTTT.

The gene calls are TRBV5-1 and TRBJ2-2; TRBD1 aligns across 10 bases. Germline V lookup: CDR1 SGHRS, CDR2 YFSETQ. The V segment lost 6 bases and the J segment 3 bases; nucleotides outside the gene matches: 5. The CDR3 sequence is 15 residues long. CDR3 DNA: TGCGCCAGCACCTCTGGGACAGGGGACACCGGGGAGCTGTTTTTT. Translating it yields CASTSGTGDTGELFF. The full variable domain, in which reference TRBV5-1 and TRBJ2-2 provide the parts outside the CDR3, is KAGVTQTPRYLIKTRGQQVTLSCSPISGHRSVSWYQQTPGQGLQFLFEYFSETQRNKGNFPGRFSGRQFSNSRSEMNVSTLELGDSALYLCASTSGTGDTGELFFGEGSRLTVL.